This T cell receptor (beta chain) was captured in a study of identical twins. The sample holds a few counts of this clonotype. TCRdb ran MiXCR on the 5' RACE reads and lists one entry per CDR3 protein. The data show around 250,000 distinct CDR3 sequences, over 5% seen once. Trimming left V 6 bases short and J 8 bases short, with 25 bases between. Germline lookup yields CDR1 ENHRY and CDR2 SYGVKD. There are 16 residues in the CDR3. These data were likewise used in another study, on T cells expressing NK-cell markers.

The rearrangement uses TRBV10-3 and TRBJ1-2; D is undetermined. The origin of this receptor is a woman in her late teens or twenties in good health. The sequencing input was CD8+ T cells sorted from blood. Written as DNA, the CDR3 is TGTGCCATCAGGTCATCTGGGCCGGCTTCCAAATCCGGCTACACCTTC. Its protein product is CAIRSSGPASKSGYTF.